This T cell receptor beta chain was captured by sequencing in a study of T cells in Graves' hyperthyroidism and ophthalmopathy. For the study at large: Any treatment followed the collection of peripheral blood at initial diagnosis. Study-level results: Before onset, ophthalmopathy was predicted by the model a median roughly six months earlier.

As regards this clonotype: Its antigen is not identified.

Criteria for exclusion of patients were uncontrolled infection, other autoimmune disease, pregnancy or lactation. Amplification yielded TCR beta CDR3 regions, with RNA transcripts as the source. When the TCR CDR3 underwent first-round RT-PCR, the HTBI primer set was used. TCRdb reprocessed the multiplex PCR reads with MiXCR, giving one entry per CDR3 protein. Of 250,000 to 400,000 distinct CDR3 sequences in the sample, about 13% were seen once. Source material: blood. This receptor was taken from a woman aged 40 to 55 with Graves' ophthalmopathy.

DNA of the CDR3: TGTGCCAGCAGCAGGGGACTAGCTCTCAATGAGCAGTTCTTC. Translation gives CASSRGLALNEQFF. The chain is built from TRBV11-2 and TRBJ2-1, with TRBD2 matching over 9 bases. V lost 5 bases to trimming and J lost 6 bases; unmatched junction nucleotides: 5. This CDR3 is built from 14 residues. The germline CDR1 and CDR2 sequences are SGHAT and FQNNGV. The full variable domain, with the rest looked up from reference TRBV11-2 and TRBJ2-1, is EAGVAQSPRYKIIEKRQSVAFWCNPISGHATLYWYQQILGQGPKLLIQFQNNGVVDDSQLPKDRFSAERLKGVDSTLKIQPAKLEDSAVYLCASSRGLALNEQFFGPGTRLTVL.